This TCR beta chain was recovered during a study of blood T cell repertoires in COVID-19 (dated by TCRdb to the early 2020s). Describing the broader study: The collaborator samples originated in the United States, Italy and Spain and spanned the acute and convalescent phases of COVID-19. Subjects who had been exposed to COVID-19, were actively infected with it, or had recovered from it provided the deeply sampled blood TCRbeta repertoires that made up the dataset. The prospective study material was composed of cDNA or gDNA derived from T cells, B-cell-depleted T cells, or PBMCs. Where available, HLA class I and class II types were taken from metadata supplied by the sample provider and were not determined by assay-based typing. The samples were drawn from two sources: the first 160 participants of the ongoing ImmuneRACE study, and 1,200 or so subjects contributed by 6 global collaborators. Sample metadata almost always included a de-identified subject ID, COVID-19 status, age in years and sex. The repertoires were released in a freely available public database intended as a resource for research on the immune response to SARS-CoV-2. What the authors observed across the whole study: The amount of clinical and demographic metadata varied by source and participant and was provided uncurated.

Relative to germline, V is missing 3 bases and J is missing 2 bases, with 6 bases of the junction outside any gene match. As encoded in the germline V gene, CDR1 is SGHAT while CDR2 is FQNNGV. From its cysteine to its phenylalanine, the CDR3 spans 16 amino acids. The DNA shown is the 48-base CDR3, in frame from base 1. On this clone itself: No cognate antigen has been identified for it. Within one base of it there is no much larger clone, and no base qualities were kept.

Enrolling through a virtual design, the prospective study's participants ranged in age from about 18 to 100 years and lived across 24 United States geographic areas. To assign participants to cohorts, the prospective study relied on clinical history that participants themselves reported in a screening survey and a study questionnaire. Each participant in the prospective study had whole blood, serum and a nasopharyngeal or oropharyngeal swab collected by mobile phlebotomists. Participants in the prospective study had the option to provide additional blood draws and questionnaires over a roughly 2-month period. Before DNA extraction, prospective study blood samples were shipped either frozen or at room temperature. TCRbeta CDR3 regions were amplified from genomic DNA using the immunoSEQ Assay, a bias-controlled multiplex PCR. The study's processing was this. The number of nucleated cells in each sample was estimated from the amplification of reference gene primers within the assay. Sequence reads were collapsed and filtered to measure the absolute abundance of every unique TCRbeta CDR3 rearrangement. For each sample, productive Simpson clonality was calculated as the square root of Simpson's diversity index over productive rearrangements. TCRdb stores this immuneACCESS table with in-frame sequences only. Part of the clones is absent; in the studies checked, under half of the shortfall reflects unresolved V genes, and no reason is known for the rest. V and J calls and clone size are copied from that table; D and trimming were computed from the DNA. Within this sample are a few hundred thousand clones, with 86% of them counted one time only. The ten biggest clones cover 3% to 4% of the sample.

Recombination linked TRBV11-2 to TRBJ2-3; 9 central nucleotides agree with TRBD2. Specimen: PBMCs or T cells enriched from blood (not recorded which). The TCR comes from a woman aged 40 to 50 with acute COVID-19. The DNA is TGTGCCAGCAGCTTTGACTTAGCGGGAGCCACAGATACGCAGTATTTT. It encodes CASSFDLAGATDTQYF.